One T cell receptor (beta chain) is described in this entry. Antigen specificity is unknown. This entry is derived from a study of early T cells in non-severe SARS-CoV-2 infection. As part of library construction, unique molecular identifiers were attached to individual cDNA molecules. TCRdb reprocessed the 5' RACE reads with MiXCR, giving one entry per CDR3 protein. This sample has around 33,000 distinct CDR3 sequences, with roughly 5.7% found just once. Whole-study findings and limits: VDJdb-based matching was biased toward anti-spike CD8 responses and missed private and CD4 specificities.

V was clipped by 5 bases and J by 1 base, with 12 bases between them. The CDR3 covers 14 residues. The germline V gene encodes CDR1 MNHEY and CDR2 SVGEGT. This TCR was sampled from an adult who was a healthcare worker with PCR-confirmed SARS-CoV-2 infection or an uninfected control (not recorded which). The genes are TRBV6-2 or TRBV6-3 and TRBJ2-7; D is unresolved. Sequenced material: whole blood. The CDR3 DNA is TGTGCCAGCAGTCCCCTCGTAGGATCCTACGAGCAGTACTTC. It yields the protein CASSPLVGSYEQYF.